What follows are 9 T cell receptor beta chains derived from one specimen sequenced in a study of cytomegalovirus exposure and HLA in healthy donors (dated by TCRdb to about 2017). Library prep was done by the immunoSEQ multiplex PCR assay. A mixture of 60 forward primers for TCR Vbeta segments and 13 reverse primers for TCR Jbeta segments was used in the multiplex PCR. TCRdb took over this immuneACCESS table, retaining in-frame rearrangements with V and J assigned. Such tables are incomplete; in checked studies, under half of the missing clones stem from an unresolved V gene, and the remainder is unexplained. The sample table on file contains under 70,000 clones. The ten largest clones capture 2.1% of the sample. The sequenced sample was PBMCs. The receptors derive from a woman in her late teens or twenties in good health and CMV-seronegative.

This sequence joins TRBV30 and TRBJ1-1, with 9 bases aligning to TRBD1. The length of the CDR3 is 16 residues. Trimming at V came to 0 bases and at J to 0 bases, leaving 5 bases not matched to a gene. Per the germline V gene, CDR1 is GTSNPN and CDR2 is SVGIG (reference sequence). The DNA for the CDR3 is TGTGCCTGGAGTGTACTGGGACAGGGCATGAACACTGAAGCTTTCTTT. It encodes CAWSVLGQGMNTEAFF.

The chain's CDR3 is CASSLVPEGYGYTF. The CDR3 nucleotides are TGTGCCAGCAGCTTAGTCCCAGAGGGCTATGGCTACACCTTC. The rearrangement links TRBV11-2 to TRBJ1-2; no clear D gene. CDR1 is SGHAT, CDR2 FQNNGV, per germline. V was cut by 1 base and J by 4 bases, with 10 bases left in between. The CDR3 spans 14 residues. Combining the CDR3 with reference TRBV11-2 and TRBJ1-2 gives the whole variable domain EAGVAQSPRYKIIEKRQSVAFWCNPISGHATLYWYQQILGQGPKLLIQFQNNGVVDDSQLPKDRFSAERLKGVDSTLKIQPAKLEDSAVYLCASSLVPEGYGYTFGSGTRLTVV.

CDR3 residues: CASSERGGTQYF. The CDR3 bases are TGTGCCAGTAGTGAGCGGGGGGGCACCCAGTACTTC. V usage is TRBV19 and J usage is TRBJ2-5; 10 nucleotides line up with TRBD2. Germline V gives CDR1 LNHDA, CDR2 SQIVND (reference sequence). The CDR3 has 12 amino acids. V shed 5 bases and J 8 bases; nucleotides not matched to a gene: 2.

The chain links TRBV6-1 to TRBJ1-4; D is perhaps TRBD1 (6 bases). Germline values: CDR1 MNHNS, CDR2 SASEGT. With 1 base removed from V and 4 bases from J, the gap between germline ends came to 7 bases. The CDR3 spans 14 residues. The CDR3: CASSEGTDNEKLFF. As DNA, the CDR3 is TGTGCCAGCAGTGAAGGGACAGATAATGAAAAACTGTTTTTT.

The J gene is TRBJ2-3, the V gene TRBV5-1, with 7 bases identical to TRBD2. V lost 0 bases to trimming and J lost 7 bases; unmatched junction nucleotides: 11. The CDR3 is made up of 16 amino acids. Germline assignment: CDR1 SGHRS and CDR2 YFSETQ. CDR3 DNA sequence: TGCGCCAGCAGCTTGGGTTTAACTAGCGTTCGAAATACGCAGTATTTT. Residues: CASSLGLTSVRNTQYF.

The CDR3 region is CASSRGDPRNYGYTF. CDR3 coding DNA: TGTGCCAGCAGCCGAGGAGACCCCCGGAACTATGGCTACACCTTC. The V gene is TRBV4-2, the J gene TRBJ1-2; unclear D gene. This CDR3 comprises 15 residues. Trimming removed 4 bases from V and 2 bases from J, with 14 bases in between. Germline values: CDR1 LGHNA, CDR2 YNFKEQ.

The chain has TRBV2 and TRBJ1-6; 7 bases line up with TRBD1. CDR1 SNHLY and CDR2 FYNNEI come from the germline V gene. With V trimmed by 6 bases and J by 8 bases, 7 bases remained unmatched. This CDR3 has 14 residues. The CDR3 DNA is TGTGCCAGCAGCGGGACAGCGTGGGATTCACCCCTCCACTTT. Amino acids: CASSGTAWDSPLHF.

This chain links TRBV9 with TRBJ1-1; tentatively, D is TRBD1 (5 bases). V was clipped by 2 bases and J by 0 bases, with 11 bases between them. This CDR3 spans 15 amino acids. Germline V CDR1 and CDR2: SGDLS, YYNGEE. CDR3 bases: TGTGCCAGCAGCGTTTCCGGGACTATGAACACTGAAGCTTTCTTT. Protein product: CASSVSGTMNTEAFF.

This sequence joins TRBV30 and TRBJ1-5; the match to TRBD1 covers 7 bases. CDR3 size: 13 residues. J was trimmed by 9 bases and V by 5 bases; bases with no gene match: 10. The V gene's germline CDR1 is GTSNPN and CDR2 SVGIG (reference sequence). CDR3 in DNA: TGTGCCTGGGCCAGACAGGGAGCGGGGCCCCAGCATTTT. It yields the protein CAWARQGAGPQHF.